This is a list of T cell receptor beta chains from one sample in a study of blood T cell repertoires in COVID-19. Some clones are missing from TCRdb's copy, which holds only in-frame ones; the method was immunoSEQ multiplex PCR. Counted here are under 75,000 clones, around 80% occurring once; the ten biggest clones make up roughly 20%. Sequencing was done on a sample of peripheral blood. The receptor source for this set is a man between 65 and 80 years old who had recovered from COVID-19. The CDR3 runs from the conserved cysteine through the conserved F or W. The D gene is left open where the match is weak. The size entry is marked missing in some rows and otherwise reads once, few, many or a size class.

V	D	size	J	DNA	CDR3
TRBV28	TRBD1	-	TRBJ1-1	TGTGCCAGCAGACCGGTCGACAGGGATCAGGCTTTCTTT	CASRPVDRDQAFF
TRBV7-2	-	-	TRBJ2-2	TGTGCCAGCGGTACCCAACTCATAGGGGAGCTGTTTTTT	CASGTQLIGELFF
TRBV28	TRBD1	-	TRBJ1-4	TGTGCCAGCAGGCCTAACAGGGGAGTGAATGAAAAACTGTTTTTT	CASRPNRGVNEKLFF
TRBV5-1	TRBD2	-	TRBJ2-3	TGCGCCAGCAGCTTGGGCGGACTAGAGTCGACAGATACGCAGTATTTT	CASSLGGLESTDTQYF
TRBV14	-	-	TRBJ2-1	TGTGCCAGCAGCCAAGCACTAGCCAATGAGCAGTTCTTC	CASSQALANEQFF
TRBV29-1	-	-	TRBJ1-1	TGCAGCGGGGGGTTCGACACTGAAGCTTTCTTT	CSGGFDTEAFF
TRBV25-1	-	-	TRBJ1-2	TGTGCCAGCACCGGAAAGGGACTCCCAGGCTACACCTTC	CASTGKGLPGYTF
TRBV6-5	-	-	TRBJ1-3	TGTGCCAGCAGAACGGGGGGCAACTCTGGAAACACCATATATTTT	CASRTGGNSGNTIYF
TRBV5-1	-	-	TRBJ2-1	TGCGCCAGCAGCTCGGGACTTAACTCCTACAATGAGCAGTTCTTC	CASSSGLNSYNEQFF
TRBV3-1/TRBV3-2	-	-	TRBJ1-3	TGTGCCAGCAGCCAAGATGTAGGGGCCGGCTCTGGAAACACCATATATTTT	CASSQDVGAGSGNTIYF
TRBV20-1	-	-	TRBJ2-1	TGCAGTGCTAGTCCTAGAGTCTACAATGAGCAGTTCTTC	CSASPRVYNEQFF
TRBV19	-	-	TRBJ1-1	TGTGCCAGTGGGGGGGACAACACTGAAGCTTTCTTT	CASGGDNTEAFF
TRBV9	TRBD2	once	TRBJ2-2	TGTGCCAGCAGCCCCCGGACTAGCGAGAACACCGGGGAGCTGTTTTTT	CASSPRTSENTGELFF
TRBV27	-	-	TRBJ2-2	TGTGCCAGCAGTTTGAACAGGGCTCAGACCGGGGAGCTGTTTTTT	CASSLNRAQTGELFF
TRBV29-1	-	-	TRBJ1-5	TGCAGCGTAGGACAGAATAGCAATCAGCCCCAGCATTTT	CSVGQNSNQPQHF
TRBV19	-	-	TRBJ1-4	TGTGCCAGTAAAACCCAGGCGACTAATGAAAAACTGTTTTTT	CASKTQATNEKLFF
TRBV7-8	TRBD2	-	TRBJ2-7	TGTGCCGCCCAAGAGGGCGGGGGGAACGAGCAGTACTTC	CAAQEGGGNEQYF
TRBV28	-	few	TRBJ1-1	TGTGCCAGCAGTTTAGTGTCAGGGTTTGGGGGGACTTTCTTT	CASSLVSGFGGTFF
TRBV10-3	-	-	TRBJ1-5	TGTGCCATCAGTGAGTTGGCAGATCAGCCCCAGCATTTT	CAISELADQPQHF
TRBV25-1	-	-	TRBJ1-2	TGTGCCAGCAGTGAATATGGGACACACTATGGCTACACCTTC	CASSEYGTHYGYTF
TRBV7-2	-	once	TRBJ1-3	TGTGCCAGCAGCTTCAGGGGAAACACCATATATTTT	CASSFRGNTIYF
TRBV6-2/TRBV6-3	TRBD1	-	TRBJ2-4	TGTGCCAGCAGTGACGACAGGGGGCCGGCCAAAAACATTCAGTACTTC	CASSDDRGPAKNIQYF
TRBV5-5	-	-	TRBJ2-1	TGTGCCAGCAGCTTCGACTTAAGCTCCTACAATGAGCAGTTCTTC	CASSFDLSSYNEQFF
TRBV3-1/TRBV3-2	-	-	TRBJ2-3	TGTGCCAGCAGCCAAGTGCGGAGCGACACAGATACGCAGTATTTT	CASSQVRSDTDTQYF
TRBV11-2	TRBD1	-	TRBJ2-7	TGTGCCAGCAGCTTAACGTATATAGCACAGGGGATTACGTCCTACGAGCAGTACTTC	CASSLTYIAQGITSYEQYF
TRBV28	-	-	TRBJ1-3	TGTGCCAGCAGTTTCGGGGTCTCTGGAAACACCATATATTTT	CASSFGVSGNTIYF
TRBV7-8	TRBD1	few	TRBJ1-2	TGTGCCAGCAGCCTTCCGGGACAGGGCTTCTACACCTTC	CASSLPGQGFYTF
TRBV7-2	-	-	TRBJ1-1	TGTGCCAGCAGCTTGGGACAAGGCACAGGGATGGTTCACACTGAAGCTTTCTTT	CASSLGQGTGMVHTEAFF
TRBV6-2/TRBV6-3	TRBD2	-	TRBJ2-5	TGTGCCAGCAGCGGGACTACAAAAGGAGAGACCCAGTACTTC	CASSGTTKGETQYF
TRBV28	TRBD2	once	TRBJ2-5	TGTGCCAGCAGTTTCCCGCGGCTAGCGGAGTACCAAGAGACCCAGTACTTC	CASSFPRLAEYQETQYF
TRBV5-4	-	once	TRBJ1-3	TGTGCCAGCAGCTTGCGCAGGGGAAACACCATATATTTT	CASSLRRGNTIYF
TRBV6-2/TRBV6-3	-	few	TRBJ1-2	TGTGCCAGCAGTTCCCAGGGAAGCTATGGCTACACCTTC	CASSSQGSYGYTF
TRBV19	-	-	TRBJ1-5	TGTGCCAGTAGTATAGTCCGGGAAAGTCAGCCCCAGCATTTT	CASSIVRESQPQHF
TRBV2	TRBD1	-	TRBJ1-6	TGTGCCAGTATACGGGGACAGGGCGAGAATTCACCCCTCCACTTT	CASIRGQGENSPLHF
TRBV11-3	-	-	TRBJ1-2	TGTGCCAGCAGCTTAGGGGGCACAGGGTTGAATGGCTACACCTTC	CASSLGGTGLNGYTF
TRBV7-2	TRBD2	-	TRBJ2-7	TGTGCCAGCAGCGTGGGACTAGCGGGGCCCTACGAGCAGTACTTC	CASSVGLAGPYEQYF
TRBV11-3	-	-	TRBJ2-4	TGTGCCAGCAGCTTGTCCCCAGGGGTAGCCAAAAACATTCAGTACTTC	CASSLSPGVAKNIQYF
TRBV4-2	TRBD2	-	TRBJ2-7	TGTGCCAGCAGCCAAATAGGGACTAGCGGGAGGGCCCACGAGCAGTACTTC	CASSQIGTSGRAHEQYF
TRBV15	-	-	TRBJ2-5	TGTGCCACCAGCAGAGACCAGGACAGACAAGAGACCCAGTACTTC	CATSRDQDRQETQYF
TRBV28	-	-	TRBJ1-5	TGTGCCAGCAGTTTACCACATAACAATCAGCCCCAGCATTTT	CASSLPHNNQPQHF
TRBV19	-	-	TRBJ2-7	TGTGCCAGTAGTAGGGGGGTTTTGGACGAGCAGTACTTC	CASSRGVLDEQYF
TRBV27	TRBD1	-	TRBJ2-3	TGTGCCAGCAGTAACCGGGACAGGGGACCAACCCACACAGATACGCAGTATTTT	CASSNRDRGPTHTDTQYF
TRBV27	-	-	TRBJ2-7	TGTGCCAGCAGTTTATATGGCAGGGGTAGCGAGCAGTACTTC	CASSLYGRGSEQYF
TRBV2	-	once	TRBJ2-1	TGTGCCAGCAGTCAAGGGAGGGACAGTGGGTTCTTC	CASSQGRDSGFF
TRBV29-1	-	-	TRBJ2-5	TGCAGCGGGAAGTCCGGGACTCAAGAGACCCAGTACTTC	CSGKSGTQETQYF
TRBV5-1	TRBD1	-	TRBJ1-6	TGCGCCAGCAGCCCGGACAGGGGAGATGATTCACCCCTCCACTTT	CASSPDRGDDSPLHF
TRBV18	TRBD1	-	TRBJ2-7	TGTGCCAGCTCACCAGGAATTGTGGGGACAGGTTACGAGCAGTACTTC	CASSPGIVGTGYEQYF